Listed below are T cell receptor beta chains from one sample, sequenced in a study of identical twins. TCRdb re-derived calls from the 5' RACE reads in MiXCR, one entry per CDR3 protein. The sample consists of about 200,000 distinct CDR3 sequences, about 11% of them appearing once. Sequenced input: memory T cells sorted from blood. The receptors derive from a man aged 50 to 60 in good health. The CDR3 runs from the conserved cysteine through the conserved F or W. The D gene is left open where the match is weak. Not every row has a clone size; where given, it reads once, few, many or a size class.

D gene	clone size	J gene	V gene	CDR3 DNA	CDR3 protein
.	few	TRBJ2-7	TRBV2	TGTGCCAGCAAGGACCCCGGTTCGGGGTACTTC	CASKDPGSGYF
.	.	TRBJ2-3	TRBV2	TGTGCCAGCACCGAAGAAGGGACTAGCACAGATACGCAGTATTTT	CASTEEGTSTDTQYF
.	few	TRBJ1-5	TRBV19	TGTGCCAGTAGTATCTTTCTGGACAGAAATAATCAGCCCCAGCATTTT	CASSIFLDRNNQPQHF
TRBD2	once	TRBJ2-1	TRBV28	TGTGCCAGCAGTGCTAGCGGGAGGACCCACAATGAGCAGTTCTTC	CASSASGRTHNEQFF
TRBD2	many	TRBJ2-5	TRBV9	TGTGCCAGCAGCGAAACTAGCGGACAAGAGACCCAGTACTTC	CASSETSGQETQYF
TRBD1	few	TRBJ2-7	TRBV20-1	TGCAGTGCTGTAAAGACAGGGACCTACGAGCAGTACTTC	CSAVKTGTYEQYF
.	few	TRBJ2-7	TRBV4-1	TGCGCCAGCAGCCAAGGGGGAGGATTAGGGAAACTAGAGCAGTACTTC	CASSQGGGLGKLEQYF
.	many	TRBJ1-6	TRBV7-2	TGTGCCAGCAGCTACGACAGCTTCCTTAATTCACCCCTCCACTTT	CASSYDSFLNSPLHF
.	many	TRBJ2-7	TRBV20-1	TGCAGTGCTAGAGCTACCTTTCCCCCCTACGAGCAGTACTTC	CSARATFPPYEQYF
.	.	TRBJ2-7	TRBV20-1	TGCAGTGCTGGAGACGCCTCCTACTACGAGCAGTACTTC	CSAGDASYYEQYF
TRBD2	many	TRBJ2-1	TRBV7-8	TGTGCCAGCGCCCATGGGGGGGGACTCTACAATGAGCAGTTCTTC	CASAHGGGLYNEQFF
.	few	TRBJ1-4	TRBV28	TGTGCCAGCCAGGGAGGTAGATACGAAAAACTGTTTTTT	CASQGGRYEKLFF
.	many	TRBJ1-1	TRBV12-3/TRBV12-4	TGTGCCAGCAGTTTTGGGGGACCCCACACTGAAGCTTTCTTT	CASSFGGPHTEAFF
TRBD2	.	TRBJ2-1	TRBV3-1	TGTGCCAGCAGCCAAGTAGACGGGAGGTCCTACAATGAGCAGTTCTTC	CASSQVDGRSYNEQFF
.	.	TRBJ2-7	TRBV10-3	TGTGCCAGTAGGGCGGGGGCGGGATACGAGCAGTACTTC	CASRAGAGYEQYF
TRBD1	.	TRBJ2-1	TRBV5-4	TGTGCCAGCAGCGGACAAGCAGGGGGAGATGAGCAGTTCTTC	CASSGQAGGDEQFF
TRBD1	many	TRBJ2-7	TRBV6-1	TGTGCCATCCGAAAGGGGGCTGGCTCCTACGAGCAGTACTTC	CAIRKGAGSYEQYF
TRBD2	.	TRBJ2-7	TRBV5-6	TGTGCCAGCAGGTCAGCGGGGGGCGTGGATGAGCAGTACTTC	CASRSAGGVDEQYF
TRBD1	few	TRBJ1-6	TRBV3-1	TGTGCCAGCACCTTCGGGACAGGGAAGTCACCCCTCCACTTT	CASTFGTGKSPLHF
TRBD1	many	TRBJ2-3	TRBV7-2	TGTGCCAGCAGCCACGGGGACAGGAAGGATACGCAGTATTTT	CASSHGDRKDTQYF
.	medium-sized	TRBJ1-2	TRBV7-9	TGTGCCAGCACCGAGTCCGGGGGGGCCCATGGCTACACCTTC	CASTESGGAHGYTF
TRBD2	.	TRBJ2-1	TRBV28	TGTGCCAGCAGTTTATCGCGCGGGAGTTATCACAGGTACAATGAGCAGTTCTTC	CASSLSRGSYHRYNEQFF
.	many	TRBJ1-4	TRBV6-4	TGTGCCAGCAGGAGGGTTGGGCATTCGGCTAATGAAAAACTGTTTTTT	CASRRVGHSANEKLFF
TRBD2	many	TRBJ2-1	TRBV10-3	TGTGCCATCAACCGAGGTGGCGGACTAGTGGATAATGAGCAGTTCTTC	CAINRGGGLVDNEQFF
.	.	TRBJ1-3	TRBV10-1	TGCGCCAGCAGATCGGACAGCTCTGGAAACACCATATATTTT	CASRSDSSGNTIYF
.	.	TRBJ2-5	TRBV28	TGTGCCAGCAGTTCTCCCCAGGGCAGGGCGGAGACCCAGTACTTC	CASSSPQGRAETQYF
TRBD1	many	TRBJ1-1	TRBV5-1	TGCGCCAGCAGCTCAACACAGGGGGCAGAAGCTTTCTTT	CASSSTQGAEAFF
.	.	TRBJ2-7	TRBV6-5	TGTGCCAGCAGACTCGGGGGCTCCTACGAGCAGTACTTC	CASRLGGSYEQYF
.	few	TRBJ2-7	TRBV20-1	TGCAGTGCTAGACCAGGGGACCGCCATGGGTACGAGCAGTACTTC	CSARPGDRHGYEQYF
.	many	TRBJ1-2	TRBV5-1	TGCGCCAGCAGCCCTAGTGGAGACTATGGCTACACCTTC	CASSPSGDYGYTF
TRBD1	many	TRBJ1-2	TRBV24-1	TGTGCCACCAGTCCCGGACAGGGCTTCGGCTATGGCTACACCTTC	CATSPGQGFGYGYTF
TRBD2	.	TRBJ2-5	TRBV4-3	TGCGCCAGCAGCCACACACTAGCGGGGGTATCAGAGACCCAGTACTTC	CASSHTLAGVSETQYF